Listed here are 8 T cell receptor beta chains from one sample, sequenced in a study of cytomegalovirus exposure and HLA in healthy donors. Primers: 60 Vbeta forward and 13 Jbeta reverse. TCRdb's copy holds only in-frame clones and misses some; the assay was immunoSEQ multiplex PCR. This table holds under 150,000 clones, 80% found once. What was sequenced was PBMCs. The receptors come from a human donor in good health.

V and J are TRBV5-6 and TRBJ2-1; 15 positions match TRBD2. J lost 7 bases, V lost 4 bases, and 9 bases had no gene match. Germline V lookup: CDR1 SGHDT, CDR2 YYEEEE. The length of the CDR3 is 17 residues. CDR3 bases: TGTGCCAGCAGCCGGAGGGGACTAGCGGGGGGCTTGAATGAGCAGTTCTTC. This translates into CASSRRGLAGGLNEQFF.

The V call is TRBV7-2, the J call TRBJ2-7; 8 bases map to TRBD2. The CDR3 runs to 14 residues. Germline V lookup: CDR1 SGHTA, CDR2 FQGNSA. J gave up 2 bases and V 5 bases, and 5 bases lay outside the gene matches. CDR3 bases: TGTGCCAGCAGCCCGGGGGGGAGTCCCTACGAGCAGTACTTC. Amino acid sequence: CASSPGGSPYEQYF.

This clone was picked up a small number of times. The rearrangement joins TRBV7-9 to TRBJ2-1, with 10 bases lining up with TRBD2. The V gene end was trimmed by 11 bases and the J gene end by 6 bases; junction bases not matched to a gene: 4. Germline-derived CDR1 and CDR2 are SEHNR and FQNEAQ (reference sequence). The CDR3 covers 12 residues. The CDR3 coding sequence is TGTGCCGCGGCTAGCGGGGGCAATGAGCAGTTCTTC. Protein product: CAAASGGNEQFF.

J is TRBJ2-3 and V is TRBV5-1; 8 nucleotides line up with TRBD2. J gave up 5 bases and V 0 bases, and 2 bases lay outside the gene matches. This CDR3 spans 14 amino acids. Germline V gene lookup returns CDR1 SGHRS and CDR2 YFSETQ. The CDR3 DNA reads TGCGCCAGCAGCTTGGGCGGGGGGAAAGATACGCAGTATTTT. Protein: CASSLGGGKDTQYF. The complete variable domain, with remaining parts taken from reference TRBV5-1 and TRBJ2-3, reads KAGVTQTPRYLIKTRGQQVTLSCSPISGHRSVSWYQQTPGQGLQFLFEYFSETQRNKGNFPGRFSGRQFSNSRSEMNVSTLELGDSALYLCASSLGGGKDTQYFGPGTRLTVL.

This clone was counted between two and nine times. The rearrangement uses TRBV10-2 and TRBJ2-7, with 9 bases identical to TRBD1. Germline loops: CDR1 WSHSY, CDR2 SAAADI. V trimming: 6 bases; J trimming: 6 bases; junction bases outside the gene matches: 9. The CDR3 length is 14 residues. CDR3 DNA sequence: TGCGCCAGCAGAAGGGGACAGGGAGAGTCCGAGCAGTACTTC. Protein: CASRRGQGESEQYF.

This chain connects TRBV19 to TRBJ2-5; 7 nucleotides align to TRBD1. Germline V gene sequence: CDR1 LNHDA, CDR2 SQIVND (reference sequence). The CDR3 length is 13 residues. V lost 5 bases and J lost 3; bases outside the gene matches: 3. The CDR3 coding sequence is TGTGCCAGTAGTCACGACAGGGAAGAGACCCAGTACTTC. It codes for CASSHDREETQYF.

The chain combines TRBV9 with TRBJ1-2, with D maybe TRBD1 (6 bases). The V gene's germline CDR1 is SGDLS and CDR2 YYNGEE. This CDR3 region has 16 residues. Trimming removed 3 bases from V and 0 bases from J, with 15 bases in between. The CDR3 spells CASSDAGTLTNYGYTF. As DNA, the CDR3 is TGTGCCAGCAGCGATGCCGGGACATTAACTAACTATGGCTACACCTTC.

The chain links TRBV19 to TRBJ2-1, with TRBD2 matching 9 bases. The junction had 14 bases not matched to a gene; V was cut back by 3 bases and J by 8 bases. Germline V CDR1 and CDR2: LNHDA, SQIVND (reference sequence). The CDR3 has 17 amino acids. CDR3 protein: CASSIFSRGGGGYEQFF. The CDR3 DNA sequence: TGTGCCAGTAGTATTTTCTCCAGGGGCGGGGGGGGTTATGAGCAGTTCTTC.